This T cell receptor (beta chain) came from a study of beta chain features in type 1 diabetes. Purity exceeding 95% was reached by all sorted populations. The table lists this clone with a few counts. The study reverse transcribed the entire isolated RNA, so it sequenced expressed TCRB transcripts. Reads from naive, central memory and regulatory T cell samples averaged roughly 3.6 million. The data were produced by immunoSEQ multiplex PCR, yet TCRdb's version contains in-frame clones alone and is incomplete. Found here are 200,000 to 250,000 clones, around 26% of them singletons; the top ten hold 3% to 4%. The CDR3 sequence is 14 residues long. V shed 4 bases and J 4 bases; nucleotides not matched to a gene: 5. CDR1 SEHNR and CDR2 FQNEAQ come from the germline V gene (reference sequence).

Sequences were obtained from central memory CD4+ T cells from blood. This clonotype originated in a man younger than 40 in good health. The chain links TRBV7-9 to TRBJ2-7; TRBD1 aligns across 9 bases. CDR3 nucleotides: TGTGCCAGCAGCTCCGGGACAGGGATGTACGAGCAGTACTTC. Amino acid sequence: CASSSGTGMYEQYF.